This T cell receptor beta chain was documented in a study of radiation and T cells in renal cell carcinoma. The method was immunoSEQ multiplex PCR; TCRdb's version includes in-frame clones alone and lacks a portion of them. The table shows about 95,000 clones, with 86% occurring only once. The CDR3 loop spans 11 amino acids. Per the germline V gene, CDR1 is MNHEY and CDR2 is SVGAGI. V shed 8 bases and J shed 5 bases, with 9 bases lying between them. Whole-study findings and limits: Baseline intratumoral clonotype presence is unknown without pretreatment biopsies.

Noted time point: baseline pretreatment blood. The treatment: 15 Gy SBRT to primary tumor, nephrectomy 4 weeks later. Radiation-treated patients gave blood at baseline, week 2 and week 4. The patient's renal cell carcinoma had clear cell pathology. About this clone: Its cognate antigen is unknown.

The specimen comprised blood, sampled from a patient whose treatment included radiotherapy and nephrectomy. The TCR was taken from a man between 45 and 60 years old with renal cell carcinoma. V is TRBV6-5 and J is TRBJ1-1; D unclear. DNA of the CDR3: TGTGCCAGCTTCCGGGGAACTGAAGCTTTCTTT. This sequence encodes CASFRGTEAFF.